This T cell receptor beta chain was identified during a study of blood T cell repertoires in COVID-19. Study background: From T cells, B-cell-depleted T cells, or PBMCs came the material, which was cDNA or gDNA.

The CDR3 totals 17 residues. With 3 bases removed from V and 0 bases from J, the gap between germline ends came to 15 bases. CDR1 is SEHNR, CDR2 FQNEAQ, per germline (reference sequence). Those enrolled in Seattle joined during active infection and were followed longitudinally afterward. As originally analysed: Nucleated cell number was recorded as an estimate derived from reference gene primer amplification. Sequencing was performed with immunoSEQ multiplex PCR; in TCRdb, only in-frame clones are kept and a portion is missing. The V and J calls and the clone size are those of that table, but D and trimming were determined from the DNA. The data show some 73,000 clones, more than 70% seen once.

This sequence originates from a man in his 70s with COVID-19, enrolled during active disease. The chain recombines TRBV7-9 with TRBJ1-3; maybe TRBD1 (6 bases). The sequencing input was peripheral blood. CDR3 bases: TGTGCCAGCAGCTTTAACCTGGGACAATTCTCTGGAAACACCATATATTTT. Protein sequence: CASSFNLGQFSGNTIYF.